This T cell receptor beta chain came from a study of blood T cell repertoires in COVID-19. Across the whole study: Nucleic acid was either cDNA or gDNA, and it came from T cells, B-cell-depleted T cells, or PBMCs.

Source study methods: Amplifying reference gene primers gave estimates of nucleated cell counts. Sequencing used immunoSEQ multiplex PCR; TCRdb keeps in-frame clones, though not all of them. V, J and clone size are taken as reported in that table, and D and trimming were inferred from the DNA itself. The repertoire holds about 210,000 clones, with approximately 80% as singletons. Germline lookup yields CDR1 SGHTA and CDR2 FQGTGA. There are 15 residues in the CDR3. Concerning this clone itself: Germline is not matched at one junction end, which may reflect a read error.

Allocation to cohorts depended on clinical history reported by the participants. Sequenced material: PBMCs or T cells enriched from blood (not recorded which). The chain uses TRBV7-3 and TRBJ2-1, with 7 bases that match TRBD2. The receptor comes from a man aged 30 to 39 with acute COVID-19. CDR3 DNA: TGTGCCAGCAGCTTGGGGAGGGTTTCCTACCATGAGCAGTTCTTC. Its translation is CASSLGRVSYHEQFF.